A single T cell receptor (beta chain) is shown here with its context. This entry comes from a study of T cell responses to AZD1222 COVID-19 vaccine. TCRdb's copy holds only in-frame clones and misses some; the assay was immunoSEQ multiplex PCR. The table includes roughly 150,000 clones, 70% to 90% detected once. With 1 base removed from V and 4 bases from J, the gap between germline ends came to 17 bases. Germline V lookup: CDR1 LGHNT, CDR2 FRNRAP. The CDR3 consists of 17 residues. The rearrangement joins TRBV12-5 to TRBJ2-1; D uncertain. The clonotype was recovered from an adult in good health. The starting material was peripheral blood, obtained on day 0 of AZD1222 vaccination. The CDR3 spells CASGLAHPPSVYNEQFF. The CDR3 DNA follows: TGTGCTAGTGGTTTGGCCCACCCCCCTTCCGTATACAATGAGCAGTTCTTC.